This passage covers 11 T cell receptor beta chains from one sample sequenced in a study of beta chain features in type 1 diabetes. The isolated RNA, all of it, was reverse transcribed, so expressed TCRB transcripts were what got sequenced. Using immunoSEQ multiplex PCR, the repertoire was profiled, and TCRdb retains in-frame clones only, with some absent. The repertoire consists of around 690,000 clones, with roughly 12% occurring once and the leading ten covering 0.09% to 0.15%. General study points: Significant though moderate, a shortening of TCRB CDR3s appeared in all four CD4+ subsets of Type 1 diabetes patients.

These TCRs' antigens remain unknown. The sequenced sample consisted of naive CD4+ T cells from blood. The receptor set was obtained from a man aged 30-40 years with type 1 diabetes.

The chain is built from TRBV7-9 and TRBJ2-5; D is possibly TRBD1 or TRBD2 (5 bases each). Germline CDR1 reads SEHNR; CDR2 reads FQNEAQ (reference sequence). The CDR3 covers 17 residues. Deletions cut 2 bases from V and 5 bases from J, with 21 bases between. CDR3 in DNA: TGTGCCAGCAGCTTACCTCGTGAATCGGGGCGCAAGGAGACCCAGTACTTC. It yields the protein CASSLPRESGRKETQYF.

This clone has more than one count but fewer than ten. V usage is TRBV2 and J usage is TRBJ2-6, with D possibly being TRBD1 (5 bases). This CDR3 region has 17 residues. Trimming removed 2 bases at V and 0 bases at J, with 11 bases between. The V gene's germline CDR1 is SNHLY and CDR2 FYNNEI. Here the CDR3 reads CASSESRQSSGANVLTF. The DNA for the CDR3 is TGTGCCAGCAGTGAATCGCGACAGAGCTCTGGGGCCAACGTCCTGACTTTC.

As concerns this clone: The same CDR3 arises from other DNA sequences in this sample as well. The chain carries TRBV28 and TRBJ1-5; D unclear. The CDR3 consists of 12 residues. Trimming shortened V by 2 bases and J by 5 bases, and 4 bases separated the two germline ends. The germline V gene encodes CDR1 MDHEN and CDR2 SYDVKM. CDR3 sequence reads: CASSLRDQPQHF. CDR3 nucleotides: TGTGCCAGCAGTTTACGGGATCAGCCCCAGCATTTT.

The genes are TRBV19 and TRBJ1-5, with D unclear. Germline lookup yields CDR1 LNHDA and CDR2 SQIVND (reference sequence). CDR3 length: 13 residues. Trimming shortened V by 3 bases and J by 7 bases, and 10 bases separated the two germline ends. CDR3 in DNA: TGTGCCAGTAGTATGCAGGAAGGACAGCCCCAGCATTTT. Translating it yields CASSMQEGQPQHF.

V and J are TRBV27 and TRBJ2-7; 10 nucleotides agree with TRBD1. V dropped 8 bases and J dropped 2; count of bases not matched to a gene: 6. The CDR3 extends over 14 amino acids. CDR1 and CDR2 from the germline V gene are MNHEY and SMNVEV (reference sequence). The CDR3 DNA is TGTGCCAGCCACCGAGGGACAGGGGCCTACGAGCAGTACTTC. Its protein product is CASHRGTGAYEQYF.

This clone was seen more than once but under ten times. CDR3 sequence reads: CASSQDRGTQETQYF. Here the CDR3 DNA reads TGCGCCAGCAGCCAAGATCGGGGGACTCAAGAGACCCAGTACTTC. This chain links TRBV4-3 with TRBJ2-5; a possible D gene is TRBD2 (6 bases). V gave up 0 bases and J gave up 2 bases, with 10 bases separating them. CDR3 length: 15 amino acids. The germline V gene encodes CDR1 LGHNA and CDR2 YSLEER.

This clone was detected a few times. The chain links TRBV7-8 to TRBJ1-5; D gene ambiguous. The ends were cut back, 2 bases at V and 0 bases at J, with 17 bases in the middle. The CDR3 spans 18 residues. CDR1 and CDR2 (germline): SGHVS, FQNEAQ. CDR3 in amino acids: CASSLSGSATGSNQPQHF. In DNA, the CDR3 is TGTGCCAGCAGCTTATCGGGGTCGGCCACGGGTAGCAATCAGCCCCAGCATTTT.

The chain employs TRBV5-1 and TRBJ2-3; the D gene is possibly TRBD1 (6 bases). The CDR3 spans 14 residues. The germline V and J ends were trimmed by 1 base and 4 bases, with 10 bases remaining between them. Germline V gene sequence: CDR1 SGHRS, CDR2 YFSETQ. The DNA for the CDR3 is TGCGCCAGCAGCTTGAACAGGGTACCAGATACGCAGTATTTT. Amino acids: CASSLNRVPDTQYF. The variable domain in full, with the rest retrieved from reference TRBV5-1 and TRBJ2-3, is KAGVTQTPRYLIKTRGQQVTLSCSPISGHRSVSWYQQTPGQGLQFLFEYFSETQRNKGNFPGRFSGRQFSNSRSEMNVSTLELGDSALYLCASSLNRVPDTQYFGPGTRLTVL.

V gene TRBV7-2 combines with J gene TRBJ2-7; a possible D gene is TRBD2 (5 bases). Germline assignment: CDR1 SGHTA and CDR2 FQGNSA. The V end was cut by 5 bases, the J end by 3 bases, with 14 bases between. The CDR3 is 14 amino acids. This CDR3 is CASSLRLSHYEQYF. In DNA, the CDR3 is TGTGCCAGCAGCCTTAGACTATCGCACTACGAGCAGTACTTC.

The CDR3: CASSPTVKADIQYF. DNA for the CDR3: TGTGCCAGCAGCCCCACAGTAAAAGCGGACATTCAGTACTTC. V is TRBV7-9 and J is TRBJ2-4, with TRBD2 as a possible D gene (5 bases). CDR3 length: 14 amino acids. The germline V gene has CDR1 SEHNR and CDR2 FQNEAQ (reference sequence). Trimming cost V 5 bases and J 8 bases, with 16 bases left between them. Supplemented by reference TRBV7-9 and TRBJ2-4, the full variable domain reads DTGVSQNPRHKITKRGQNVTFRCDPISEHNRLYWYRQTLGQGPEFLTYFQNEAQLEKSRLLSDRFSAERPKGSFSTLEIQRTEQGDSAMYLCASSPTVKADIQYFGAGTRLSVL.

A few counts support this clone. This rearrangement joins TRBV2 to TRBJ2-1; no definite D call. CDR3 length: 12 residues. Between the trimmed V and J ends, which lost 6 bases and 6 bases, there was a span of 9 bases. Per germline, CDR1 SNHLY and CDR2 FYNNEI. CDR3 DNA: TGTGCCAGCAGGCCAGACTCCAATGAGCAGTTCTTC. Translating it yields CASRPDSNEQFF.